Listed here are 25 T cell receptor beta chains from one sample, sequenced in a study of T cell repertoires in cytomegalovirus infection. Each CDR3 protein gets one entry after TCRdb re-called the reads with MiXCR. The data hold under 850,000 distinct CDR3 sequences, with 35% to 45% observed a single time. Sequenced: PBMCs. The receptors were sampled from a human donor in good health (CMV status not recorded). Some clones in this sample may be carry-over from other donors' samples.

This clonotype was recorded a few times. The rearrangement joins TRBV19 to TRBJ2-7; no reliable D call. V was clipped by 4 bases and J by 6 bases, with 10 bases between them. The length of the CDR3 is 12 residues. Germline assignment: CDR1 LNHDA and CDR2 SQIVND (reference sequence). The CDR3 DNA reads TGTGCCAGTAGTACCAGGCGCGGCGAGCAGTACTTC. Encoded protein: CASSTRRGEQYF.

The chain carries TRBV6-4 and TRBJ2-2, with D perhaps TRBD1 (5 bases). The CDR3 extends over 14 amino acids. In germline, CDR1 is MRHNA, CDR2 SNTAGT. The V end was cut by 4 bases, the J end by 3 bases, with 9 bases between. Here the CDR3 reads CASSVSTDTGELFF. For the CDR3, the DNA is TGTGCCAGCAGTGTCTCGACAGACACCGGGGAGCTGTTTTTT.

CDR3 amino acids: CASSLDGAPRFF. The CDR3 nucleotides read TGTGCCAGCAGCTTAGACGGAGCCCCTAGGTTCTTC. The chain has TRBV11-2 and TRBJ2-1; D is undetermined. Trimming took off 0 bases at V and 15 bases at J, with 12 bases between the two ends. There are 12 residues in the CDR3. Germline V gene sequence: CDR1 SGHAT, CDR2 FQNNGV.

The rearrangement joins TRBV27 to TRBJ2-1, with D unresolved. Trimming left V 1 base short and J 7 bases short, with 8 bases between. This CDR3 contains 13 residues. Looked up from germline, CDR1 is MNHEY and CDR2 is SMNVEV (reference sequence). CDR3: CASSLLERNEQFF. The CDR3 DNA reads TGTGCCAGCAGTTTATTAGAAAGGAATGAGCAGTTCTTC.

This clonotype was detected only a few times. The CDR3 sequence: CASSFASGRGHEQYF. In nucleotides, the CDR3 is TGTGCCAGCAGTTTCGCTAGCGGGAGGGGACACGAGCAGTACTTC. This chain connects TRBV27 to TRBJ2-7; 12 bases align to TRBD2. The CDR3 totals 15 residues. Per germline, CDR1 MNHEY and CDR2 SMNVEV (reference sequence). Trimming at V came to 3 bases and at J to 5 bases, leaving 5 bases not matched to a gene.

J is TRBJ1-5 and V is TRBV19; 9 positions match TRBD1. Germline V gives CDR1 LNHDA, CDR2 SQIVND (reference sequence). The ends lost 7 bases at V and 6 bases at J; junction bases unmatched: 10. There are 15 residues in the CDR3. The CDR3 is CASTPGQGRSQPQHF. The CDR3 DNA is TGTGCCAGTACCCCGGGACAGGGAAGGAGTCAGCCCCAGCATTTT.

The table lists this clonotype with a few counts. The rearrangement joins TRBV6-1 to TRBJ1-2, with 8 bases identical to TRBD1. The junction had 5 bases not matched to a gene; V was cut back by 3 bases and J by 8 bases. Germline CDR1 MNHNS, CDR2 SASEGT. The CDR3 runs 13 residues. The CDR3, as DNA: TGTGCCAGCAGTGACAGGGGGCTACAGGGCTACACCTTC. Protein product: CASSDRGLQGYTF.

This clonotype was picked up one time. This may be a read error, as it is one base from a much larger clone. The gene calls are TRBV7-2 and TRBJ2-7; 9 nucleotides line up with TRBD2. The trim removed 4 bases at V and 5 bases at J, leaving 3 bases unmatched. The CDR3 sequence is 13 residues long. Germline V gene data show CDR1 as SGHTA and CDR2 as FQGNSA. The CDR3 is CASSSSGNHEQYF. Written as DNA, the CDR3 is TGTGCCAGCAGCTCTAGCGGGAACCACGAGCAGTACTTC.

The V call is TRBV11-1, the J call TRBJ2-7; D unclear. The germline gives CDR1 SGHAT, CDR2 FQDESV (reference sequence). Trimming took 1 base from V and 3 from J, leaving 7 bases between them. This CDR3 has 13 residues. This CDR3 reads CASSLGKSYEQYF. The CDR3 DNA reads TGTGCCAGCAGCTTAGGGAAGAGCTACGAGCAGTACTTC. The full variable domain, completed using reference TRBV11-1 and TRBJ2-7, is EAEVAQSPRYKITEKSQAVAFWCDPISGHATLYWYRQILGQGPELLVQFQDESVVDDSQLPKDRFSAERLKGVDSTLKIQPAELGDSAMYLCASSLGKSYEQYFGPGTRLTVT.

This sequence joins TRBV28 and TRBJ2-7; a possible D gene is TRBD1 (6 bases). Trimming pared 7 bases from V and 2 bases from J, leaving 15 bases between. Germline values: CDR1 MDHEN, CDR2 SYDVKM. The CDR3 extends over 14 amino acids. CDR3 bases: TGTGCCAGCACCCAACAGGGAAGGGCCTACGAGCAGTACTTC. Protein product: CASTQQGRAYEQYF.

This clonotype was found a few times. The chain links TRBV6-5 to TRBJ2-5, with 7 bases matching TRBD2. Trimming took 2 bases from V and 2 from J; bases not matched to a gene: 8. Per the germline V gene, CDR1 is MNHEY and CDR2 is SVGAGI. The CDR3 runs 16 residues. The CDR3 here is CASSYAVAGLQETQYF. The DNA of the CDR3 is TGTGCCAGCAGTTACGCCGTAGCGGGCTTACAAGAGACCCAGTACTTC.

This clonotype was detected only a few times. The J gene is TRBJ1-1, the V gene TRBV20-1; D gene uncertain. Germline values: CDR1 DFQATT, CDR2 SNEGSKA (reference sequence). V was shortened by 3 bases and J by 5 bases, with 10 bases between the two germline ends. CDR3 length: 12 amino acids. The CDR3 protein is CSASRQVTEAFF. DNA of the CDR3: TGCAGTGCTAGTAGGCAAGTGACTGAAGCTTTCTTT.

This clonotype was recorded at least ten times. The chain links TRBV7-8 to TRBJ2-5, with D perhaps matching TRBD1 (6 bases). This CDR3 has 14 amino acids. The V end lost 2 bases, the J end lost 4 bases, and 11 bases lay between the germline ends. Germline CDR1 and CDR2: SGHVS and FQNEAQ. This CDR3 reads CASSLTGQGETQYF. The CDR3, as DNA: TGTGCCAGCAGCTTAACAGGGCAGGGAGAGACCCAGTACTTC.

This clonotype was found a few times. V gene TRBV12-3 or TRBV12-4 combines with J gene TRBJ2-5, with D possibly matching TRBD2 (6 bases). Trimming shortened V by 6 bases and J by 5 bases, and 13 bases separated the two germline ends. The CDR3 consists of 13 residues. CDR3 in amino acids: CASSLALRETQYF. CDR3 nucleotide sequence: TGTGCCAGCAGCCTAGCGTTAAGGGAGACCCAGTACTTC.

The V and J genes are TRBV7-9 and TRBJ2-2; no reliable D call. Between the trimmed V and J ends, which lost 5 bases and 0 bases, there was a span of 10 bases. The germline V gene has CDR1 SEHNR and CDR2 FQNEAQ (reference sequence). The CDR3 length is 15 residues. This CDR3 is CASSPVAPNTGELFF. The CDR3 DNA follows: TGTGCCAGCAGCCCCGTAGCCCCGAACACCGGGGAGCTGTTTTTT.

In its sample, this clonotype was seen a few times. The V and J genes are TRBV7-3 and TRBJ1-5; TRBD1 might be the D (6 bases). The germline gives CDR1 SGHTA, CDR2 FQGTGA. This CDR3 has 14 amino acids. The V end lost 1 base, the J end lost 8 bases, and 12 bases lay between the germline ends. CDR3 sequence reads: CASSLMGGSEPQHF. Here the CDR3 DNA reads TGTGCCAGCAGCTTAATGGGGGGCTCGGAGCCCCAGCATTTT.

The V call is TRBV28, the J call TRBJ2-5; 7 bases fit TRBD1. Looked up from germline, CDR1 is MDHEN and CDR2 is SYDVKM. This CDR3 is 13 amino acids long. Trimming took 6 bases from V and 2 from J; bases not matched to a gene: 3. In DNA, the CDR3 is TGTGCCAGCAGCCAGGGACAGCAAGAGACCCAGTACTTC. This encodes CASSQGQQETQYF.

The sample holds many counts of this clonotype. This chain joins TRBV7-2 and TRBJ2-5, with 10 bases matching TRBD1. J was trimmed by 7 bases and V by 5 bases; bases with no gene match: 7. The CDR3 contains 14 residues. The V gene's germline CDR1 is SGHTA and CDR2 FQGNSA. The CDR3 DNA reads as TGTGCCAGCAGCCAGGGACAGGGGATCAGGACCCAGTACTTC. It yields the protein CASSQGQGIRTQYF. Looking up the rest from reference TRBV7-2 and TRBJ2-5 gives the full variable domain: GAGVSQSPSNKVTEKGKDVELRCDPISGHTALYWYRQSLGQGLEFLIYFQGNSAPDKSGLPSDRFSAERTGGSVSTLTIQRTQQEDSAVYLCASSQGQGIRTQYFGPGTRLLVL.

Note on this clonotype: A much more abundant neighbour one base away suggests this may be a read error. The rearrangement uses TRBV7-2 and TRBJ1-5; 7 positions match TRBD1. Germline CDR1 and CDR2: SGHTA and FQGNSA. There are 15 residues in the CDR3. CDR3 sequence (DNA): TGTGCCAGCAGCGGAGGGGGCACGAACGGTCAGCCCCAGCAGTTT. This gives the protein CASSGGGTNGQPQQF.

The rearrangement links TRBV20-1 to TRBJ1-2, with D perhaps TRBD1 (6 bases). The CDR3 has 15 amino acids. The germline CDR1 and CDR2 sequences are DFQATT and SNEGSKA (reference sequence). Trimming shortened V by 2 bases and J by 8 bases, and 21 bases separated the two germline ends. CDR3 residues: CSARQGTRVLWGYTF. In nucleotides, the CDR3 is TGCAGTGCTAGACAGGGGACCAGGGTACTATGGGGCTACACCTTC.

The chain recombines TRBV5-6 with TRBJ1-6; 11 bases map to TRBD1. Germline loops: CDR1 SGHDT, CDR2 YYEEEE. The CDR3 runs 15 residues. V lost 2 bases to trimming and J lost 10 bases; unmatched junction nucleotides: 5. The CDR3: CASSFPGTGGSPLHF. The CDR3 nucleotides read TGTGCCAGCAGCTTCCCCGGGACAGGGGGATCACCCCTCCACTTT.

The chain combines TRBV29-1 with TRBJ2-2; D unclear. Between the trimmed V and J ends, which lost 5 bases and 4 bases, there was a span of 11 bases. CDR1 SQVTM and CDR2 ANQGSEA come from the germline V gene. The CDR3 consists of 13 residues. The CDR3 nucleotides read TGCAGCGTTTTCTTTCGAGTCACCGGGGAGCTGTTTTTT. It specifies CSVFFRVTGELFF.

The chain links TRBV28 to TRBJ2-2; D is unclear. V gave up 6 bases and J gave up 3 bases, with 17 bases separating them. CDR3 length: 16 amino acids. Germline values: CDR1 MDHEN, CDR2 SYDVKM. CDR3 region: CASSPGGAVDTGELFF. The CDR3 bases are TGTGCCAGCAGCCCTGGCGGCGCGGTGGACACCGGGGAGCTGTTTTTT.

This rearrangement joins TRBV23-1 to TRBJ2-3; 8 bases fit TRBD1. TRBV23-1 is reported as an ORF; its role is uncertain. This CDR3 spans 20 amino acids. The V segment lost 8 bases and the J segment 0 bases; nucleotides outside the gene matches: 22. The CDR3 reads CASGPELRGRGAKSTDTQYF. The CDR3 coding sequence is TGCGCCAGCGGCCCCGAACTCAGGGGGCGAGGGGCAAAGAGCACAGATACGCAGTATTTT.

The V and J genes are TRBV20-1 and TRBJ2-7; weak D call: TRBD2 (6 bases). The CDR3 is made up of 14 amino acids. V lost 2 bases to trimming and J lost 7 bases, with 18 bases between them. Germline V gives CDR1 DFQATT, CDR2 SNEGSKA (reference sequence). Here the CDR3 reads CSARTLWDFSEQYF. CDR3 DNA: TGCAGTGCTAGAACTCTTTGGGACTTCTCGGAGCAGTACTTC.